This T cell receptor beta chain is from a study of molecular identifiers for immune sequencing clone quantification. Each CDR3 protein is one row after TCRdb ran MiXCR on the PCR reads. The sample has a few hundred thousand distinct CDR3 sequences; roughly a fifth are singletons. Regarding the study as a whole: Clonotypes topping 20 RNA copies carried over 97% of effector molecules but under 1% of naive ones.

The CDR3 is 16 residues long. V lost 6 bases and J 0 bases, leaving 16 bases between the germline ends. Per the germline V gene, CDR1 is MGHRA and CDR2 is YSYEKL. The table lists this clonotype with a few counts. Its antigen is as yet unknown. This rearrangement joins TRBV4-1 to TRBJ2-3; D not resolved. The sequenced sample consisted of naive CD8+ T cells from blood, with Jurkat cell RNA spiked in. Subset of the sample: FACS-sorted CD8+CD4-CCR7+CD45RA+ naive T cells. This sequence was found in a human donor in good health. Some libraries in this study had Jurkat cell RNA spiked in. The CDR3 sequence is CASRPLMGPSTDTQYF. CDR3 in DNA: TGCGCCAGCAGACCACTTATGGGCCCCAGCACAGATACGCAGTATTTT.